One and the same sample provided the 26 T cell receptor beta chains below, sequenced in a study of vaccination and CD4 T cells after COVID-19. Stated treatment: roughly ten-day PBMC culture with coronavirus spike peptide pools or control peptides (ViraFEST assay). For these receptors, no antigen is known. Once obtained from cultured CD4+ T cells, the DNA was sequenced using the Oncomine TCR Beta short-read assay. MiXCR, applied by TCRdb to the PCR reads, yields one record per CDR3 protein. The sample lists about 13,000 distinct CDR3 sequences; 35% to 50% were seen once. The material sequenced was CD4+ T cells from blood, cultured in vitro. All receptors come from a human donor who had recovered from COVID-19.

The chain uses TRBV12-3 or TRBV12-4 and TRBJ2-5; 12 nucleotides align to TRBD1. J was trimmed by 4 bases and V by 2 bases; bases with no gene match: 5. CDR3 size: 16 residues. The CDR3 region is CASSLLRDRGRETQYF. The DNA for the CDR3 is TGTGCCAGCAGTTTACTCCGGGACAGGGGGCGAGAGACCCAGTACTTC.

This clonotype has just a few counts. The V call is TRBV24-1, the J call TRBJ2-3; D is perhaps TRBD2 (6 bases). The CDR3 extends over 11 amino acids. V was trimmed by 7 bases and J by 6 bases, leaving 7 bases between them. CDR1 and CDR2 from the germline V gene are KGHDR and SFDVKD. CDR3 nucleotides: TGTGCCACCAGAGCGGGCGATACGCAGTATTTT. Protein: CATRAGDTQYF.

Only one count was recorded for this clonotype. CDR3 region: CASRSFASGYNEQFF. The CDR3, as DNA: TGTGCCAGCCGCAGCTTTGCTAGCGGATACAATGAGCAGTTCTTC. The V and J genes are TRBV6-1 and TRBJ2-1; 7 bases agree with TRBD2. V shed 8 bases and J 4 bases; nucleotides not matched to a gene: 11. Per the germline V gene, CDR1 is MNHNS and CDR2 is SASEGT. This CDR3 region has 15 residues.

A few counts support this clonotype. The rearrangement joins TRBV6-5 to TRBJ1-6; D gene unclear. The ends were cut back, 0 bases at V and 0 bases at J, with 9 bases in the middle. This CDR3 spans 17 amino acids. Germline CDR1 MNHEY, CDR2 SVGAGI. In DNA, the CDR3 is TGTGCCAGCAGTTACTCGGGAGGGAGCTCCTATAATTCACCCCTCCACTTT. Its protein is CASSYSGGSSYNSPLHF.

This clonotype has only a few counts. The chain employs TRBV20-1 and TRBJ1-5, with TRBD1 matching over 8 bases. Germline V gene lookup returns CDR1 DFQATT and CDR2 SNEGSKA (reference sequence). This CDR3 is built from 12 residues. The ends lost 7 bases at V and 2 bases at J; junction bases unmatched: 1. In nucleotides, the CDR3 is TGCAGTGTGGGACAGGGCAATCAGCCCCAGCATTTT. The encoded protein is CSVGQGNQPQHF.

This chain connects TRBV14 to TRBJ2-6; no clear D gene. V lost 4 bases, J lost 4 bases, and 8 bases lay in between. The CDR3 is made up of 14 amino acids. Per germline, CDR1 SGHDN and CDR2 FVKESK. This CDR3 is CASSPLGGANVLTF. The CDR3 DNA follows: TGTGCCAGCAGCCCCTTAGGGGGGGCCAACGTCCTGACTTTC. The full variable domain, completed using reference TRBV14 and TRBJ2-6, is EAGVTQFPSHSVIEKGQTVTLRCDPISGHDNLYWYRRVMGKEIKFLLHFVKESKQDESGMPNNRFLAERTGGTYSTLKVQPAELEDSGVYFCASSPLGGANVLTFGAGSRLTVL.

The genes are TRBV6-1 and TRBJ1-2; TRBD1 matches at 10 bases. Germline V lookup: CDR1 MNHNS, CDR2 SASEGT. CDR3 length: 15 amino acids. The J segment lost 4 bases and the V segment lost 6 bases, leaving 8 bases of the junction unmatched. DNA for the CDR3: TGTGCCAGCAGACCCAGCCGGGACAGGGGCTATGGCTACACCTTC. It yields the protein CASRPSRDRGYGYTF.

In this sample, this clonotype turned up a few times. The chain uses TRBV2 and TRBJ1-1, with D possibly matching TRBD1 (5 bases). Between the trimmed V and J ends, which lost 3 bases and 4 bases, there was a span of 18 bases. This CDR3 contains 16 residues. Germline assignment: CDR1 SNHLY and CDR2 FYNNEI. CDR3 loop: CASSDVGRAVGTEAFF. CDR3 in DNA: TGTGCCAGCAGTGATGTTGGCAGGGCCGTGGGCACTGAAGCTTTCTTT.

The gene calls are TRBV6-5 and TRBJ2-7; D possibly matches TRBD1 or TRBD2 (5 bases each). The germline V gene has CDR1 MNHEY and CDR2 SVGAGI. The CDR3 runs to 15 residues. V was clipped by 2 bases and J by 0 bases, with 11 bases between them. The CDR3 spells CASSYRGPSSYEQYF. The CDR3 DNA reads TGTGCCAGCAGTTACCGGGGCCCCAGCTCCTACGAGCAGTACTTC.

The chain links TRBV4-1 to TRBJ1-5; tentative D call: TRBD1 (6 bases). Looked up from germline, CDR1 is MGHRA and CDR2 is YSYEKL. Deletions cut 6 bases from V and 1 base from J, with 22 bases between. This CDR3 has 18 amino acids. In DNA form, the CDR3 reads TGCGCCAGCAGTCGCACGGTCGGGGGGCTCAGGAGCAATCAGCCCCAGCATTTT. Translating it yields CASSRTVGGLRSNQPQHF.

The chain has TRBV6-1 and TRBJ2-2; 10 nucleotides align to TRBD1. The CDR3 totals 17 residues. The J segment lost 9 bases and the V segment lost 2 bases, leaving 12 bases of the junction unmatched. Germline CDR1 is MNHNS and CDR2 is SASEGT. The CDR3, as DNA: TGTGCCAGCAGTGAAAGGGGACAGGGGTTAAGCATTAGGGAGCTGTTTTTT. Translation gives CASSERGQGLSIRELFF.

The chain carries TRBV7-2 and TRBJ2-3, with D tentatively TRBD2 (5 bases). Trimming took 3 bases from V and 3 from J, leaving 13 bases between them. Germline V CDR1 and CDR2: SGHTA, FQGNSA. This CDR3 is 15 amino acids long. The CDR3 region has the DNA TGTGCCAGCAGCTTCCGGAACGGGGTAACAGATACGCAGTATTTT. It codes for CASSFRNGVTDTQYF.

The chain recombines TRBV12-3 or TRBV12-4 with TRBJ1-2; 8 nucleotides line up with TRBD1. The junction had 7 bases not matched to a gene; V was cut back by 5 bases and J by 5 bases. The CDR3 is made up of 14 amino acids. The CDR3 region has the DNA TGTGCCAGCAGTCACACAGGGGGAGTATATGGCTACACCTTC. Translation gives CASSHTGGVYGYTF.

This clonotype was found a few times. The V gene is TRBV29-1, the J gene TRBJ1-1, with 7 bases lining up with TRBD1. CDR3 length: 13 amino acids. Germline V CDR1 and CDR2: SQVTM, ANQGSEA. The CDR3 nucleotides are TGCACCGGTGGGCAGGGGGTAGGCACTGAAGCTTTCTTT. Protein: CTGGQGVGTEAFF.

The chain couples TRBV19 to TRBJ1-6, with TRBD1 matching 8 bases. V shed 6 bases, J shed 7 bases, and the junction held 2 bases outside the gene matches. CDR1 is LNHDA and CDR2 is SQIVND in the germline V gene (reference sequence). The length of the CDR3 is 13 residues. The CDR3 spells CASRQGVNSPLHF. CDR3 DNA sequence: TGTGCCAGTAGACAGGGGGTGAATTCACCCCTCCACTTT.

J is TRBJ1-2 and V is TRBV20-1, with no clear D. The CDR3 has 14 amino acids. Germline CDR1 DFQATT, CDR2 SNEGSKA (reference sequence). Trimming removed 3 bases at V and 4 bases at J, with 15 bases between. The CDR3 nucleotides read TGCAGTGCTAGTTTGTCCGGGTCGGGCTATGGCTACACCTTC. Translating it yields CSASLSGSGYGYTF.

The table lists this clonotype with a few counts. The chain has TRBV19 and TRBJ1-1, with D uncertain. Trimming cost V 4 bases and J 1 base, with 7 bases left between them. Per the germline V gene, CDR1 is LNHDA and CDR2 is SQIVND (reference sequence). The length of the CDR3 is 13 residues. The CDR3 DNA is TGTGCCAGTAGTAGTCCGACGAACACTGAAGCTTTCTTT. Translated, it gives CASSSPTNTEAFF.

This clonotype was counted between two and nine times. V gene TRBV6-2 or TRBV6-3 combines with J gene TRBJ2-7; D is perhaps TRBD1 (5 bases). V shed 4 bases and J shed 5 bases, with 15 bases lying between them. There are 14 residues in the CDR3. Looked up from germline, CDR1 is MNHEY and CDR2 is SVGEGT. In DNA, the CDR3 is TGTGCCAGCAGTTCCAGGGTATTAGTGGACGAGCAGTACTTC. It specifies CASSSRVLVDEQYF.

This sequence joins TRBV10-3 and TRBJ1-3, with unresolved D. Germline V CDR1 and CDR2: ENHRY, SYGVKD. The CDR3 is made up of 14 amino acids. The V end lost 2 bases, the J end lost 0 bases, and 5 bases lay between the germline ends. This CDR3 is CAISEGHSGNTIYF. In nucleotides, the CDR3 is TGTGCCATCAGTGAGGGCCACTCTGGAAACACCATATATTTT.

V usage is TRBV2 and J usage is TRBJ2-3; perhaps TRBD2 as D (6 bases). The germline V gene has CDR1 SNHLY and CDR2 FYNNEI. Trimming cost V 6 bases and J 3 bases, with 13 bases left between them. The CDR3 runs 14 residues. Here the CDR3 DNA reads TGTGCCAGCAGGTACGGGAGTGGGACAGATACGCAGTATTTT. It encodes CASRYGSGTDTQYF.

This clonotype was seen more than once but under ten times. The chain joins TRBV7-9 to TRBJ1-5; 7 bases agree with TRBD1. Unmatched junction bases numbered 19, after V lost 2 bases and J lost 0 bases. CDR1 and CDR2 (germline): SEHNR, FQNEAQ (reference sequence). The CDR3 is 21 amino acids. This chain's CDR3 is CASSLISRPTGEGYSNQPQHF. CDR3 sequence (DNA): TGTGCCAGCAGCTTAATTTCTCGGCCCACAGGGGAGGGATATAGCAATCAGCCCCAGCATTTT.

This clonotype appeared a few times. The chain uses TRBV15 and TRBJ2-3; the D call may be TRBD1 or TRBD2 (5 bases each). Trimming pared 3 bases from V and 1 base from J, leaving 14 bases between. Germline CDR1 reads LNHNV; CDR2 reads YYDKDF (reference sequence). The CDR3 is 16 amino acids. CDR3 sequence reads: CATSRLEGRGTDTQYF. CDR3 nucleotide sequence: TGTGCCACCAGCAGGCTCGAGGGCAGGGGCACAGATACGCAGTATTTT.

The table lists this clonotype with a few counts. The chain links TRBV6-5 to TRBJ2-2; D not certain. Trimming took 2 bases from V and 5 from J, leaving 12 bases between them. Germline V gene sequence: CDR1 MNHEY, CDR2 SVGAGI. The CDR3 sequence is 15 residues long. The CDR3 sequence is CASSYESVGTGELFF. The CDR3, as DNA: TGTGCCAGCAGTTACGAATCTGTGGGAACCGGGGAGCTGTTTTTT.

V gene TRBV12-3 or TRBV12-4 combines with J gene TRBJ1-1; 9 bases align to TRBD1. The CDR3 contains 14 residues. J lost 8 bases, V lost 5 bases, and 9 bases had no gene match. CDR3 residues: CASSGPGTGREAFF. CDR3 coding DNA: TGTGCCAGCAGTGGGCCCGGGACAGGGAGGGAAGCTTTCTTT.

This clonotype has more than one count but fewer than ten. The chain recombines TRBV20-1 with TRBJ1-4; D unresolved. The CDR3 is made up of 15 amino acids. Between the trimmed V and J ends, which lost 2 bases and 5 bases, there was a span of 15 bases. CDR1 DFQATT and CDR2 SNEGSKA come from the germline V gene (reference sequence). The CDR3 DNA is TGCAGTGCTAGAATCCCCGGGAGAGTGAATGAAAAACTGTTTTTT. Its translation is CSARIPGRVNEKLFF.

V gene TRBV27 combines with J gene TRBJ1-2, with D maybe TRBD1 (5 bases). CDR1 is MNHEY, CDR2 SMNVEV, per germline (reference sequence). V gave up 3 bases and J gave up 0 bases, with 8 bases separating them. The CDR3 runs 14 residues. The CDR3 DNA sequence: TGTGCCAGCAGTTTGAGGGGAACTAACTATGGCTACACCTTC. This codes for CASSLRGTNYGYTF.